Following are 3 T cell receptor beta chains from one sample sequenced in a study of shared clonotypes between healthy human individuals. CD8 cells regarded as naive lacked CD45RO, were positively chosen for CCR7, and omitted terminally differentiated effector memory CD45RA+ cells. Some clones are missing from TCRdb's copy, which holds only in-frame ones; the method was immunoSEQ multiplex PCR. The table includes about 820,000 clones, 80% to 95% detected once. Sample: naive CD8+ T cells sorted from blood. Every receptor here comes from a man aged 30 to 39 in good health.

The V and J genes are TRBV7-3 and TRBJ2-3; 10 bases agree with TRBD1. This CDR3 comprises 18 residues. Germline assignment: CDR1 SGHTA and CDR2 FQGTGA. J was trimmed by 2 bases and V by 0 bases; bases with no gene match: 8. The CDR3 reads CASSLTGRTGGYTDTQYF. In DNA, the CDR3 is TGTGCCAGCAGCTTAACCGGTCGGACAGGGGGTTACACAGATACGCAGTATTTT.

The rearrangement uses TRBV7-9 and TRBJ1-4; no definite D call. The CDR3 is 13 residues long. Trimming removed 5 bases from V and 9 bases from J, with 13 bases in between. Germline CDR1 and CDR2: SEHNR and FQNEAQ (reference sequence). CDR3: CASSDAGGQKLFF. The CDR3 coding sequence is TGTGCCAGCAGCGACGCAGGTGGGCAAAAACTGTTTTTT. Supplemented by reference TRBV7-9 and TRBJ1-4, the full variable domain reads DTGVSQNPRHKITKRGQNVTFRCDPISEHNRLYWYRQTLGQGPEFLTYFQNEAQLEKSRLLSDRFSAERPKGSFSTLEIQRTEQGDSAMYLCASSDAGGQKLFFGSGTQLSVL.

The J gene is TRBJ2-5, the V gene TRBV7-9; no definite D call. CDR1 is SEHNR and CDR2 is FQNEAQ in the germline V gene (reference sequence). Trimming removed 3 bases from V and 1 base from J, with 9 bases in between. This CDR3 has 14 amino acids. CDR3 sequence: CASSFLGTQETQYF. Here the CDR3 DNA reads TGTGCCAGCAGCTTTTTGGGTACCCAAGAGACCCAGTACTTC.